This T cell receptor (beta chain) emerged from a study of beta chain features in type 1 diabetes. General study points: In all four CD4+ subsets, TCRB CDR3 length was significantly, moderately reduced in type 1 diabetes. Comparison showed that naive, central memory and Treg TCRB repertoires appeared more similar among patients than among healthy donors.

All of the isolated RNA was reverse transcribed, so expressed TCRB transcripts were sequenced. Clones were sequenced by immunoSEQ multiplex PCR, and TCRdb holds only the in-frame ones, with some missing. This table has 640,000 or so clones, more than 12% appearing once. This clone has only a few counts. Its target is not known. V was clipped by 0 bases and J by 7 bases, with 13 bases between them. The CDR3 is 15 residues long. Germline CDR1 is KGHSH and CDR2 is LQKENI. The clonotype originates from a man between 18 and 29 years old with type 1 diabetes. The sample was naive CD4+ T cells from blood. This chain links TRBV18 with TRBJ2-1, with unresolved D. Here the CDR3 reads CASSPPSKGPNEQFF. In DNA, the CDR3 is TGTGCCAGCTCACCACCGTCTAAAGGCCCGAATGAGCAGTTCTTC.